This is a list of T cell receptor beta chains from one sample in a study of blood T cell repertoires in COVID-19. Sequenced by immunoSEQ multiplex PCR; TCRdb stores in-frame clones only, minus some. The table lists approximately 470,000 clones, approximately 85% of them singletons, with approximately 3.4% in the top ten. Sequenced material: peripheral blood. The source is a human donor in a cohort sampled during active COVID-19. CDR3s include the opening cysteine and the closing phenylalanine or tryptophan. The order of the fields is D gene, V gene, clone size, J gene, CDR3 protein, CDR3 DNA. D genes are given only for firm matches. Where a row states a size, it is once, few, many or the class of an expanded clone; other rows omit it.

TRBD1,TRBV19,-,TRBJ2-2,CASLGQGKLGELFF,TGTGCCAGCCTGGGACAGGGGAAACTCGGGGAGCTGTTTTTT
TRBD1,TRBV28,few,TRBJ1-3,CATLSQGAGNTIYF,TGTGCCACCCTATCACAGGGGGCTGGAAACACCATATATTTT
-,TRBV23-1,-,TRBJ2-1,CASSQSGSHNEQFF,TGCGCCAGCAGTCAATCCGGGAGCCACAATGAGCAGTTCTTC
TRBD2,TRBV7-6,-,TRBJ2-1,CASSLLASGVYNEQFF,TGTGCCAGCAGCTTATTGGCCAGCGGGGTCTACAATGAGCAGTTCTTC
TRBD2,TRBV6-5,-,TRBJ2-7,CASSSPSGRAGGEQYF,TGTGCCAGCAGTTCCCCTAGCGGGAGGGCCGGGGGCGAGCAGTACTTC
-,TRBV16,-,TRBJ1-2,CASSQSSVVANYGYTF,TGTGCCAGCAGCCAATCGAGTGTCGTAGCTAACTATGGCTACACCTTC
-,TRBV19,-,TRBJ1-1,CASSTNPGVNTEAFF,TGTGCCAGTAGTACAAATCCGGGGGTGAACACTGAAGCTTTCTTT
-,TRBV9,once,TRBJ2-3,CASKAASTDTQYF,TGTGCCAGCAAAGCGGCCAGCACAGATACGCAGTATTTT
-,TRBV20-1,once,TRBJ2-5,CSASVEETQYF,TGCAGTGCTAGCGTGGAGGAGACCCAGTACTTC
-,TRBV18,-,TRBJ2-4,CASSPLQADKQAKNIQYF,TGTGCCAGCTCACCACTTCAAGCCGACAAACAAGCCAAAAACATTCAGTACTTC
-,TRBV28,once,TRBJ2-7,CASTYRGTPSSYEQYF,TGTGCCAGCACCTATAGGGGGACACCGAGCTCCTACGAGCAGTACTTC
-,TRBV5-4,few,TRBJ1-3,CAAFRDSGNTIYF,TGTGCAGCCTTCAGGGACTCTGGAAACACCATATATTTT
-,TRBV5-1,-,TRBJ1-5,CASSLVPNQPQHF,TGCGCCAGCAGCTTGGTTCCAAATCAGCCCCAGCATTTT
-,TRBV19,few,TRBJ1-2,CASSQGSGYTF,TGTGCCAGTAGTCAGGGTAGCGGCTACACCTTC
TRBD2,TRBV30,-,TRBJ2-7,CAWSVGLAGGYHEQYF,TGTGCCTGGAGTGTAGGTCTAGCGGGAGGGTACCACGAGCAGTACTTC
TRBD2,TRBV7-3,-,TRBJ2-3,CASSLGVAGGGTDTQYF,TGTGCCAGCAGCTTAGGAGTAGCGGGAGGGGGGACAGATACGCAGTATTTT
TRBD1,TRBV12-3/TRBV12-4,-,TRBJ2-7,CASSFGTDREQYF,TGTGCCAGCAGTTTCGGAACGGACAGGGAGCAGTACTTC
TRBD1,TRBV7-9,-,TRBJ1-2,CASSLVFQGANGYTF,TGTGCCAGCAGCTTAGTCTTCCAGGGGGCAAACGGCTACACCTTC
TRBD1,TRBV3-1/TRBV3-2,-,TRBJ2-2,CGTRQGAHGELFF,TGTGGAACTCGACAGGGGGCTCACGGGGAGCTGTTTTTT
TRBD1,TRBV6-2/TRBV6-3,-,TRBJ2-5,CASSYSRTGMYQETQYF,TGTGCCAGCAGTTACTCCAGGACAGGGATGTACCAAGAGACCCAGTACTTC
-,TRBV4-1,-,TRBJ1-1,CASSIDSDSKNTEAFF,TGCGCCAGCAGTATCGACTCGGACAGTAAGAACACTGAAGCTTTCTTT
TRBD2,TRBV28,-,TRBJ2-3,CASSLGNPLVAGGDTQYF,TGTGCCAGCAGTTTGGGTAATCCCCTAGTAGCGGGAGGGGATACGCAGTATTTT
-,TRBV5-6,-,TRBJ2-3,CASSLTVATDTQYF,TGTGCCAGCAGCTTGACAGTTGCCACAGATACGCAGTATTTT
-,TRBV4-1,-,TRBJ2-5,CASTLGGSRKQETQYF,TGCGCCAGCACCCTCGGCGGTAGCCGAAAACAAGAGACCCAGTACTTC
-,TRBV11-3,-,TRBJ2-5,CASSAQGRGAQETQYF,TGTGCCAGCAGCGCCCAAGGCCGCGGGGCACAAGAGACCCAGTACTTC
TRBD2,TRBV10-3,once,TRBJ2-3,CAISEGTSGGSTDTQYF,TGTGCCATCAGTGAGGGGACTAGCGGGGGGAGCACAGATACGCAGTATTTT
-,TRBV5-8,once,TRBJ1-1,CASSPRENTEAFF,TGTGCCAGCAGCCCGAGGGAGAACACTGAAGCTTTCTTT
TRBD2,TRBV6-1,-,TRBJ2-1,CASSGGLAGVYNEQFF,TGTGCCAGCAGTGGGGGACTAGCGGGAGTCTACAATGAGCAGTTCTTC
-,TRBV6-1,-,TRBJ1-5,CASSERSGGGSQPQHF,TGTGCCAGCAGTGAACGTTCGGGAGGAGGGTCTCAGCCCCAGCATTTT
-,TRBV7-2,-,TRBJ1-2,CASSSGTRGYGYTF,TGTGCCAGCAGCTCCGGGACAAGAGGCTATGGCTACACCTTC
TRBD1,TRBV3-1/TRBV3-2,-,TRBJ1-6,CASSQGDRGNSPLHF,TGTGCCAGCAGCCAAGGGGACAGGGGAAATTCACCCCTCCACTTT
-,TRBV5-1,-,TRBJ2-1,CASTSIGGAYNEQFF,TGCGCCAGCACCTCCATCGGGGGAGCCTACAATGAGCAGTTCTTC
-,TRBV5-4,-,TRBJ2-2,CASSKVRSGELFF,TGTGCCAGCAGCAAAGTGCGTTCCGGGGAGCTGTTTTTT
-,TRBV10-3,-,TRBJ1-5,CAISESGGGNQPQHF,TGTGCCATCAGTGAGTCGGGAGGAGGCAATCAGCCCCAGCATTTT
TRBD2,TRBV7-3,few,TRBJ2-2,CASSISGSTGELFF,TGTGCCAGCAGCATTAGCGGGAGTACCGGGGAGCTGTTTTTT
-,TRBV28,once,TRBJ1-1,CASQKNMNTEAFF,TGTGCCAGTCAGAAGAACATGAACACTGAAGCTTTCTTT
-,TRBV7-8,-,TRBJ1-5,CASSQSRLRVSNQPQHF,TGTGCCAGCAGCCAATCGAGGTTGAGGGTGAGCAATCAGCCCCAGCATTTT
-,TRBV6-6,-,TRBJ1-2,CASIGMGSMVNGYTF,TGTGCCAGCATCGGGATGGGCTCTATGGTTAATGGCTACACCTTC
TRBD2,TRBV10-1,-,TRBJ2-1,CASNAGGDEQFF,TGCGCCAGCAACGCGGGAGGAGATGAGCAGTTCTTC
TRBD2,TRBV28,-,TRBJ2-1,CASSFSSGRIGEQFF,TGTGCCAGCAGTTTTTCCAGCGGGAGGATCGGTGAGCAGTTCTTC
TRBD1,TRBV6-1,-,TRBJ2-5,CASSDRDREETQYF,TGTGCCAGCAGTGACCGGGACAGGGAAGAGACCCAGTACTTC
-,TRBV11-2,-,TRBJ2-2,CASSLGGLRTGELFF,TGTGCCAGCAGCTTAGGAGGGCTTCGCACCGGGGAGCTGTTTTTT
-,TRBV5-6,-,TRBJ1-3,CASSPTSGSGNTIYF,TGTGCCAGCAGCCCAACCTCAGGCTCTGGAAACACCATATATTTT
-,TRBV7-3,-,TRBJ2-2,CASSPLSAGTGELFF,TGTGCCAGCAGCCCCCTTTCTGCGGGCACCGGGGAGCTGTTTTTT
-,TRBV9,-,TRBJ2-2,CASSVSGSYTGELFF,TGTGCCAGCAGCGTTAGTGGGAGTTACACCGGGGAGCTGTTTTTT
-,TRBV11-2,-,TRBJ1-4,CASSYHKEKLFF,TGTGCCAGCAGCTACCACAAGGAAAAACTGTTTTTT
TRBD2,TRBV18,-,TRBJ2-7,CASSLVAGVGSYEQYF,TGTGCCAGCTCTCTCGTGGCGGGAGTAGGTTCCTACGAGCAGTACTTC
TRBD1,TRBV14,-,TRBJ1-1,CASSQYRGRAEAFF,TGTGCCAGCAGCCAATACAGGGGGAGGGCTGAAGCTTTCTTT
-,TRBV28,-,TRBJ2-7,CASSLGAREQYF,TGTGCCAGCAGTTTGGGGGCGAGGGAGCAGTACTTC
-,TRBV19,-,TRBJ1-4,CASSGATHEKLFF,TGTGCCAGTAGCGGAGCTACACATGAAAAACTGTTTTTT
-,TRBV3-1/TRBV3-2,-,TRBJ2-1,CASAHIGRIYEQFF,TGTGCCAGCGCCCATATCGGGAGAATCTATGAGCAGTTCTTC
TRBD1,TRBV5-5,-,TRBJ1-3,CASSSRGQGLPLSGNTIYF,TGTGCCAGCAGCTCCCGGGGACAGGGACTCCCCTTGTCTGGAAACACCATATATTTT
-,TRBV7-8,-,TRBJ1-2,CASSRWGRTEGGYTF,TGTGCCAGCAGCCGGTGGGGGCGTACCGAGGGGGGCTACACCTTC
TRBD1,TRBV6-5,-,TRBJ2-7,CASSPGQLLDEQYF,TGTGCCAGCAGCCCGGGACAGCTACTAGACGAGCAGTACTTC
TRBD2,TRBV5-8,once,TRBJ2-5,CASRLRGRRENQETQYF,TGTGCCAGCAGATTAAGGGGACGGCGGGAGAACCAAGAGACCCAGTACTTC